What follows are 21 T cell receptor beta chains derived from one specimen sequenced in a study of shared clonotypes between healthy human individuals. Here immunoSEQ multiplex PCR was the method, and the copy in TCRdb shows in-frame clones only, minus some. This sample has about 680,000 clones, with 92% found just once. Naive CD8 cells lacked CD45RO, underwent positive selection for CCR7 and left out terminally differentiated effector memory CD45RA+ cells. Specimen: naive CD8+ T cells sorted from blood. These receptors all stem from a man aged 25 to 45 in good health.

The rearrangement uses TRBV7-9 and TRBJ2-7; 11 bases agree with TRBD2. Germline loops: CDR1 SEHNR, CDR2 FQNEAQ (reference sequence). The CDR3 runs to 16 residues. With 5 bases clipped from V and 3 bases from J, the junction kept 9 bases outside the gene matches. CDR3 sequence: CASSPSGGLAVYEQYF. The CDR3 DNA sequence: TGTGCCAGCAGCCCTAGTGGGGGACTAGCGGTCTACGAGCAGTACTTC.

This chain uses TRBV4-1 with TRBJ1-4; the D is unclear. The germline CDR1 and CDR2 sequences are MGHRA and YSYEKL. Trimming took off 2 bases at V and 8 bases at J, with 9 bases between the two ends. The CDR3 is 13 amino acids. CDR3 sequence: CASSQQQREKLFF. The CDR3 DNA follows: TGCGCCAGCAGCCAACAACAGAGAGAAAAACTGTTTTTT.

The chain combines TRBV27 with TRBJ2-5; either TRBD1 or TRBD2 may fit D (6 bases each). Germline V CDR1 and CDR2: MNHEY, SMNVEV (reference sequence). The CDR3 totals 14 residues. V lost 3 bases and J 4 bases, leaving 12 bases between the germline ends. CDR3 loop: CASSFLGGLETQYF. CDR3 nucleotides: TGTGCCAGCAGTTTCCTCGGGGGCTTAGAGACCCAGTACTTC.

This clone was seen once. The CDR3 bases are TGTGCCAGCAGCTTAGTGATGGGACAGGGTTACGAGCAGTACTTC. This sequence encodes CASSLVMGQGYEQYF. V and J are TRBV7-2 and TRBJ2-7; 9 nucleotides align to TRBD1. The CDR3 length is 15 residues. In germline, CDR1 is SGHTA, CDR2 FQGNSA. Germline trimming cut 1 base from V and 4 bases from J; bases unmatched to any gene: 5.

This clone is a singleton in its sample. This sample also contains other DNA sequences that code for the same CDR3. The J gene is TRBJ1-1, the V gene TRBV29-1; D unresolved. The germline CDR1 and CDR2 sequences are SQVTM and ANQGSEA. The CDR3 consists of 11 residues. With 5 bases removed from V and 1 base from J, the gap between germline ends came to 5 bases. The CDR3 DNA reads TGCAGCGTTCGGACGAACACTGAAGCTTTCTTT. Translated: CSVRTNTEAFF.

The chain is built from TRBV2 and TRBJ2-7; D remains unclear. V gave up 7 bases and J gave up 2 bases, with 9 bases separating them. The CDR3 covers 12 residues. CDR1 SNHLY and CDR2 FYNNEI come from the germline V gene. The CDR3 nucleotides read TGTGCCAGCATGTACAGTACCTACGAGCAGTACTTC. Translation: CASMYSTYEQYF.

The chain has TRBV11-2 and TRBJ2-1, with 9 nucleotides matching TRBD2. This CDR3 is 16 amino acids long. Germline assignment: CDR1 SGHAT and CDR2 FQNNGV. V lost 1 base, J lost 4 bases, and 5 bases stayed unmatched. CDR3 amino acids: CASSLGREGTYNEQFF. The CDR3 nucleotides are TGTGCCAGCAGCTTAGGGCGGGAGGGGACGTACAATGAGCAGTTCTTC.

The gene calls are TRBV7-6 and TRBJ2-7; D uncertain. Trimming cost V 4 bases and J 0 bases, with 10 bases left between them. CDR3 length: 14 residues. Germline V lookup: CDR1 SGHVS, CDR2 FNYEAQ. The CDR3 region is CASSSPAVSYEQYF. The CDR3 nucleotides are TGTGCCAGCAGCTCCCCCGCAGTCTCCTACGAGCAGTACTTC.

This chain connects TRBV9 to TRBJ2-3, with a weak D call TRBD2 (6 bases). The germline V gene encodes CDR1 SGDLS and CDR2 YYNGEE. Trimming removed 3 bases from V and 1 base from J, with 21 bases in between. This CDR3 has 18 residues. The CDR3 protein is CASSAGEARVLRTDTQYF. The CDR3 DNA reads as TGTGCCAGCAGCGCGGGGGAGGCGAGGGTCCTCCGCACAGATACGCAGTATTTT.

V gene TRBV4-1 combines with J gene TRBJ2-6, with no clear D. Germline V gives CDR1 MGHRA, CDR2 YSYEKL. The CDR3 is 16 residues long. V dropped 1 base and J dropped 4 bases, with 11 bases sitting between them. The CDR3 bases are TGCGCCAGCAGCCAAGTTGAGGCGTCAGGGGCCAACGTCCTGACTTTC. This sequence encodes CASSQVEASGANVLTF.

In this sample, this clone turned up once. The CDR3 loop is CASSPAGLVVETQYF. The CDR3 nucleotides are TGTGCCAGCAGTCCGGCGGGACTAGTCGTAGAGACCCAGTACTTC. This rearrangement joins TRBV27 to TRBJ2-5, with 8 bases aligning to TRBD2. After removal of 5 bases from V and 4 bases from J, the junction contained 9 bases not matched to a gene. This CDR3 has 15 amino acids. Per germline, CDR1 MNHEY and CDR2 SMNVEV (reference sequence).

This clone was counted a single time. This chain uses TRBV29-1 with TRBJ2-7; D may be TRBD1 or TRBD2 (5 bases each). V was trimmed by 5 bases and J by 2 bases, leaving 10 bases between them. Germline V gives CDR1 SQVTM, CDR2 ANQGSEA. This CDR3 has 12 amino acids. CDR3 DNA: TGCAGCGTTCGGGACGGGGCCTACGAGCAGTACTTC. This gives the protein CSVRDGAYEQYF.

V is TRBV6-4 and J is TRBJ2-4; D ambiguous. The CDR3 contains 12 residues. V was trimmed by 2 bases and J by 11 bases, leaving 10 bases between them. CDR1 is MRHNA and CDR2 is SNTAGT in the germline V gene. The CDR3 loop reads CASSDARGLQYF. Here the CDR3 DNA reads TGTGCCAGCAGTGACGCTCGTGGTCTTCAGTACTTC.

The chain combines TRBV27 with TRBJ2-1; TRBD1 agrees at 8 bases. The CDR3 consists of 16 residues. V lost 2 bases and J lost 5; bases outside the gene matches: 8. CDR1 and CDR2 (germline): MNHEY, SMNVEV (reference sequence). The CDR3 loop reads CASSLPLGQGDNEQFF. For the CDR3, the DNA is TGTGCCAGCAGTTTACCTTTAGGACAGGGTGACAATGAGCAGTTCTTC.

The CDR3: CAISETTMRVTNEKLFF. CDR3 coding DNA: TGTGCCATCAGTGAAACGACCATGCGTGTAACTAATGAAAAACTGTTTTTT. This sequence joins TRBV10-3 and TRBJ1-4; no clear D gene. This CDR3 spans 17 amino acids. Deletions cut 3 bases from V and 1 base from J, with 15 bases between. Germline CDR1 reads ENHRY; CDR2 reads SYGVKD.

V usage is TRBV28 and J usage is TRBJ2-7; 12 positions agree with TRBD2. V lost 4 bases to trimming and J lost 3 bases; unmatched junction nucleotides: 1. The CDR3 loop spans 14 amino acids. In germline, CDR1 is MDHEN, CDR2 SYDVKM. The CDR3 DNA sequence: TGTGCCAGCAGTTCTAGCGGGAGGGTCTACGAGCAGTACTTC. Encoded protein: CASSSSGRVYEQYF.

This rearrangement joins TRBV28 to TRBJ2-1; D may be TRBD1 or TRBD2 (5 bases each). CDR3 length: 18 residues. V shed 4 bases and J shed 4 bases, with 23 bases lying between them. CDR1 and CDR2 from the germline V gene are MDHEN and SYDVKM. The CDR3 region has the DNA TGTGCCAGCAGTTCACCGGGGTCAGGGTTTTTGCAGTACAATGAGCAGTTCTTC. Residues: CASSSPGSGFLQYNEQFF.

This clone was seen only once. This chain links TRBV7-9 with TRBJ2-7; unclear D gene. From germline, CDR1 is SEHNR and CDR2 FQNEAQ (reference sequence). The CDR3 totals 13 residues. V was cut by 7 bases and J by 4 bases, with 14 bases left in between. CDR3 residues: CASTTPTNYEQYF. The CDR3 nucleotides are TGTGCCAGCACCACTCCGACAAATTACGAGCAGTACTTC.

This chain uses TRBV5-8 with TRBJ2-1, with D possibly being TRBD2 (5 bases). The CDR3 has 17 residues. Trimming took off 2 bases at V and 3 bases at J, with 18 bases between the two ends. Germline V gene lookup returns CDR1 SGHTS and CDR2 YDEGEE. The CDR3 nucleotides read TGTGCCAGCAGCTTATCTAGGGAGAACCGATACTACAATGAGCAGTTCTTC. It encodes CASSLSRENRYYNEQFF. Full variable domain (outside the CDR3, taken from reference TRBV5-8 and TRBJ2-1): EAGVTQSPTHLIKTRGQQATLRCSPISGHTSVYWYQQALGLGLQFLLWYDEGEERNRGNFPPRFSGRQFPNYSSELNVNALELEDSALYLCASSLSRENRYYNEQFFGPGTRLTVL.

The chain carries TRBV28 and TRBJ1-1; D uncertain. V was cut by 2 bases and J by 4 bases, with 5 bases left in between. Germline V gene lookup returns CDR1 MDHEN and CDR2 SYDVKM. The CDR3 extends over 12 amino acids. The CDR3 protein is CASSLRTTEAFF. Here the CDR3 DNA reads TGTGCCAGCAGTTTACGGACCACTGAAGCTTTCTTT.

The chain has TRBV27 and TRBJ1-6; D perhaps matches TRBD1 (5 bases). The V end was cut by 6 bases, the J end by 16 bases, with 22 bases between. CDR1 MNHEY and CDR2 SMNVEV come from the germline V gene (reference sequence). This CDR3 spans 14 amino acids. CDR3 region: CASSRPGTYLLLHF. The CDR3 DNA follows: TGTGCCAGCAGCCGTCCCGGGACTTACCTACTACTCCACTTT.